A single sample gave rise to the 7 T cell receptor beta chains below, sequenced in a study of cytomegalovirus exposure and HLA in healthy donors. The PCR employed 60 Vbeta primers together with 13 Jbeta primers. Assay used: immunoSEQ multiplex PCR; TCRdb lists only in-frame clones, some missing. The sample carries 150,000 or so clones, approximately 71% recorded once. Input material: PBMCs. The receptor set was obtained from a middle-aged man in good health and CMV-seronegative.

The CDR3, as DNA: TGCAGCGTTGAAGCCCCGAGGACTAGCGGGGGGGCTCTTTCAGAGACCCAGTACTTC. It encodes CSVEAPRTSGGALSETQYF. The gene calls are TRBV29-1 and TRBJ2-5; 15 positions match TRBD2. Per the germline V gene, CDR1 is SQVTM and CDR2 is ANQGSEA. The J segment lost 4 bases and the V segment lost 1 base, leaving 13 bases of the junction unmatched. The CDR3 is 19 amino acids.

For the CDR3, the DNA is TGCGCCAGCAGCTTGGACAGGGGGGGCGAGCAGTACTTC. Translated, it gives CASSLDRGGEQYF. This rearrangement joins TRBV5-1 to TRBJ2-7; D possibly corresponds to TRBD1 (8 bases). This CDR3 spans 13 amino acids. The germline gives CDR1 SGHRS, CDR2 YFSETQ. V was pared by 0 bases and J by 6 bases, with 10 bases between. Using reference TRBV5-1 and TRBJ2-7 for the parts outside the CDR3, the full variable domain is KAGVTQTPRYLIKTRGQQVTLSCSPISGHRSVSWYQQTPGQGLQFLFEYFSETQRNKGNFPGRFSGRQFSNSRSEMNVSTLELGDSALYLCASSLDRGGEQYFGPGTRLTVT.

The genes are TRBV5-1 and TRBJ2-7; 16 bases align to TRBD2. Germline V gene lookup returns CDR1 SGHRS and CDR2 YFSETQ. CDR3 length: 19 amino acids. The J segment lost 3 bases and the V segment lost 3 bases, leaving 12 bases of the junction unmatched. The CDR3, as DNA: TGCGCCAGCAGCTCTCAACCCGGGACTAGCGGGGGGGCGTTCTACGAGCAGTACTTC. It yields the protein CASSSQPGTSGGAFYEQYF.

The chain uses TRBV6-6 and TRBJ1-6, with TRBD1 matching 9 bases. The CDR3 is made up of 16 amino acids. Germline CDR1 is MNHNY and CDR2 is SVGAGI (reference sequence). After removal of 8 bases from V and 0 bases from J, the junction contained 5 bases not matched to a gene. CDR3 nucleotide sequence: TGTGCCAGCTGTGGACAGGGGAGCTCCTATAATTCACCCCTCCACTTT. Amino acids: CASCGQGSSYNSPLHF.

There are a few counts of this clone. V gene TRBV6-6 combines with J gene TRBJ1-1; no firm D call. The CDR3 has 13 residues. Germline values: CDR1 MNHNY, CDR2 SVGAGI (reference sequence). The V gene lost 6 bases and the J gene lost 0 bases, with 8 bases spanning the gap. The CDR3: CASSLSMNTEAFF. The CDR3 DNA reads TGTGCCAGCAGCCTTAGTATGAACACTGAAGCTTTCTTT.

This clone was detected a few times. The rearrangement joins TRBV9 to TRBJ2-2; 13 bases are a match to TRBD2. The trim removed 4 bases at V and 8 bases at J, leaving 5 bases unmatched. The CDR3 spans 15 residues. Germline V gene sequence: CDR1 SGDLS, CDR2 YYNGEE. The CDR3 sequence: CASSPLGLAGGELFF. The CDR3 nucleotides read TGTGCCAGCAGCCCATTGGGACTAGCGGGGGGGGAGCTGTTTTTT.

This clone was counted between two and nine times. This rearrangement joins TRBV6-4 to TRBJ2-1, with 7 bases matching TRBD2. The J segment lost 0 bases and the V segment lost 0 bases, leaving 2 bases of the junction unmatched. The CDR3 contains 16 residues. CDR1 MRHNA and CDR2 SNTAGT come from the germline V gene. The chain's CDR3 is CASSDSGGSSYNEQFF. CDR3 bases: TGTGCCAGCAGTGACTCCGGGGGGAGCTCCTACAATGAGCAGTTCTTC.